This T cell receptor (beta chain) originates from a study of T-cell reconstitution after alpha-beta-depleted transplantation in children. Broader study findings: T-cell counts and diversity at one year following transplant were attributed mainly to newly produced T cells. The study traced high day-60 TCRbeta diversity in some patients to surviving recipient T cells and thymic progenitors. Reported findings indicate that, about two months after transplant, alpha-beta T cells came from several hundred expanded clones, which were derived from non-depleted graft cells.

Germline V CDR1 and CDR2: SGHNT, YYREEE (reference sequence). V gave up 3 bases and J gave up 6 bases, with 16 bases separating them. The CDR3 loop spans 14 amino acids. As concerns this clonotype: Its target is unknown.

TCRbeta library preparation incorporated unique molecular identifiers. MiXCR, applied by TCRdb to the PCR reads, yields one record per CDR3 protein. The repertoire holds 210,000 or so distinct CDR3 sequences, with 9.5% to 13% as singletons. The sequenced sample was PBMCs, obtained before TCRalphabeta/CD19-depleted stem cell transplant. The J gene is TRBJ2-7, the V gene TRBV5-4, with D tentatively TRBD2 (5 bases). The sequence was collected from a child under two years old with acute myeloid leukemia, due to receive a stem cell transplant. CDR3: CASSWSSQSGEQYF. As DNA, the CDR3 is TGTGCCAGCAGCTGGTCTAGCCAATCCGGCGAGCAGTACTTC.